This is a list of T cell receptor beta chains from one sample in a study of blood T cell repertoires in COVID-19. The table came from immunoSEQ multiplex PCR; TCRdb's copy has only in-frame clones and leaves some out. The data hold 150,000 or so clones, with around 87% observed a single time. The sequenced sample was peripheral blood. The receptors here all came from a man aged 80 or over with acute or convalescent COVID-19. Each CDR3 is given with its conserved first and last residue. D genes are given only for firm matches. For some rows the clone size is stated as once, few or many, or as a class when expanded; others skip it.

12 | . | TRBJ2-2 | TRBV30 | TRBD2 | CAKTSGGGELFF | TGTGCCAAAACTAGCGGGGGCGGGGAGCTGTTTTTT
15 | . | TRBJ1-5 | TRBV6-5 | TRBD1 | CASRGTGGINQPQHF | TGTGCCAGCAGAGGGACAGGGGGAATTAATCAGCCCCAGCATTTT
15 | . | TRBJ1-5 | TRBV16 | . | CASSQSGSSNQPQHF | TGTGCCAGCAGCCAATCTGGCAGTAGCAATCAGCCCCAGCATTTT
16 | . | TRBJ2-1 | TRBV30 | TRBD2 | CAWSVRGGVKDNEQFF | TGTGCCTGGAGTGTACGTGGGGGGGTAAAGGACAATGAGCAGTTCTTC
13 | . | TRBJ1-6 | TRBV5-1 | . | CASSLEGGEPLHF | TGCGCCAGCAGCTTGGAAGGGGGGGAACCCCTCCACTTT
16 | few | TRBJ2-2 | TRBV5-1 | . | CASRPTGNPRTGELFF | TGCGCCAGCAGGCCAACAGGAAACCCACGAACCGGGGAGCTGTTTTTT
16 | . | TRBJ1-5 | TRBV9 | . | CASSPGGGEVGQPQHF | TGTGCCAGCAGCCCCGGTGGGGGGGAAGTCGGTCAGCCCCAGCATTTT
11 | . | TRBJ1-2 | TRBV20-1 | . | CSARSNTGYTF | TGCAGTGCTAGATCGAACACGGGCTACACCTTC
13 | . | TRBJ2-7 | TRBV2 | . | CASSEAVDGEQYF | TGTGCCAGCAGTGAAGCAGTCGACGGGGAGCAGTACTTC
13 | few | TRBJ2-7 | TRBV7-9 | . | CASSPWSGYEQYF | TGTGCCAGCAGCCCCTGGTCGGGCTACGAGCAGTACTTC
14 | . | TRBJ2-7 | TRBV6-5 | TRBD1 | CASSRWGQGNEQYF | TGTGCCAGCAGCCGCTGGGGACAGGGGAACGAGCAGTACTTC
15 | . | TRBJ2-1 | TRBV7-7 | TRBD2 | CASSPSGSTYNEQFF | TGTGCCAGCAGCCCCAGCGGGAGCACCTACAATGAGCAGTTCTTC
13 | . | TRBJ1-4 | TRBV12-3/TRBV12-4 | TRBD1 | CASRGTGAEKLFF | TGTGCCAGCAGGGGGACAGGGGCGGAAAAACTGTTTTTT
15 | . | TRBJ1-1 | TRBV18 | TRBD1 | CASSPGTGIFTEAFF | TGTGCCAGCTCACCTGGGACAGGGATTTTCACTGAAGCTTTCTTT
13 | . | TRBJ1-2 | TRBV27 | . | CASSDHDSYGYTF | TGTGCCAGCAGTGACCACGACAGTTATGGCTACACCTTC
20 | . | TRBJ1-1 | TRBV19 | . | CASSIDSRITGFPTNTEAFF | TGTGCCAGTAGTATAGATTCCCGCATCACAGGGTTCCCCACCAACACTGAAGCTTTCTTT
14 | . | TRBJ1-1 | TRBV6-5 | TRBD1 | CASRVRGQFTEAFF | TGTGCCAGCAGGGTCAGGGGGCAGTTTACTGAAGCTTTCTTT
15 | once | TRBJ2-1 | TRBV19 | . | CASSKPGSSYNEQFF | TGTGCCAGTAGTAAGCCTGGGAGCTCCTACAATGAGCAGTTCTTC
15 | . | TRBJ1-1 | TRBV7-6 | . | CASSQREIMNTEAFF | TGTGCCAGCAGCCAAAGGGAGATCATGAACACTGAAGCTTTCTTT
19 | . | TRBJ2-2 | TRBV9 | TRBD2 | CASSEGLAGGNANTGELFF | TGTGCCAGCAGCGAGGGACTAGCGGGGGGTAACGCGAACACCGGGGAGCTGTTTTTT
14 | . | TRBJ2-4 | TRBV6-1 | TRBD1 | CASSETWGQNIQYF | TGTGCCAGCAGTGAAACTTGGGGACAGAACATTCAGTACTTC
16 | . | TRBJ2-2 | TRBV24-1 | TRBD2 | CATRGGVGGPSGELFF | TGTGCCACCAGGGGGGGTGTGGGAGGGCCTTCCGGGGAGCTGTTTTTT
15 | . | TRBJ2-1 | TRBV28 | TRBD1 | CASSSRDRGWNEQFF | TGTGCCAGCAGTTCCCGGGACAGGGGGTGGAATGAGCAGTTCTTC
13 | few | TRBJ2-7 | TRBV10-1 | . | CARPGRDSYEQYF | TGCGCCAGACCCGGGAGAGACTCCTACGAGCAGTACTTC
23 | . | TRBJ1-3 | TRBV21-1 | . | CASSKVSWDRVNHGVYSGNTIYF | TGTGCCAGCAGCAAAGTATCGTGGGACAGGGTAAATCACGGGGTATACTCTGGAAACACCATATATTTT
14 | . | TRBJ2-1 | TRBV19 | TRBD2 | CASSPSGVYNEQFF | TGTGCCAGTAGTCCTAGCGGGGTATACAATGAGCAGTTCTTC
12 | . | TRBJ1-1 | TRBV28 | . | CASSADSFRAFF | TGTGCCAGCAGTGCGGACTCGTTCCGGGCTTTCTTT
14 | . | TRBJ1-2 | TRBV28 | TRBD1 | CASSLRQGAYGYTF | TGTGCCAGCAGTTTACGGCAGGGGGCCTATGGCTACACCTTC
13 | . | TRBJ2-2 | TRBV18 | . | CASSPDSTGELFF | TGTGCCAGCTCACCAGACAGCACCGGGGAGCTGTTTTTT
12 | . | TRBJ2-7 | TRBV30 | . | CAWSVWGNEQYF | TGTGCCTGGAGTGTTTGGGGCAACGAGCAGTACTTC